One sample yielded the 16 T cell receptor beta chains listed below, sequenced in a study of regulatory T cells in long-lasting Graves disease. As for time point: newly diagnosed GD, antithyroid drugs for less than 3 months. Isolated PBMC RNA provided the starting material for the TCR library. The authors built TCR beta libraries using iRepertoire HTBI primers and Arm-PCR of CDR3 regions. MiXCR was run by TCRdb on the multiplex PCR reads, yielding one entry per CDR3 protein. This table has hundreds of thousands of distinct CDR3 sequences, about 13% appearing once. This same sample was also taken into another study, of T cells in Graves' hyperthyroidism and ophthalmopathy.

The specimen was peripheral blood mononuclear cells (PBMCs), collected at new diagnosis, from a patient treated with antithyroid drugs. These receptors were taken from a man aged 30-40 years with Graves disease.

The chain has TRBV6-5 and TRBJ2-1; 11 positions agree with TRBD2. The CDR3 has 16 amino acids. The germline gives CDR1 MNHEY, CDR2 SVGAGI. The trim removed 0 bases at V and 10 bases at J, leaving 8 bases unmatched. The CDR3 is CASSYSTLAGGGEQFF. CDR3 coding DNA: TGTGCCAGCAGTTACTCGACCCTAGCGGGAGGTGGGGAGCAGTTCTTC.

On this clonotype: This may be a read error: a much more frequent sequence differs by one nucleotide. The chain is built from TRBV12-3 or TRBV12-4 and TRBJ2-5; TRBD1 or TRBD2 may be the D gene (5 bases each). There are 15 residues in the CDR3. For the CDR3, the DNA is TGTGCCAGCAGTTTTTGGTCCGGGGCCCAAGAGGCCCAGTACTTC. Amino acid sequence: CASSFWSGAQEAQYF.

This clonotype was recorded many times. The gene calls are TRBV12-5 and TRBJ1-4; 8 nucleotides align to TRBD1. This CDR3 region has 17 residues. Unmatched junction bases numbered 11, after V lost 3 bases and J lost 5 bases. Germline loops: CDR1 LGHNT, CDR2 FRNRAP. Written as DNA, the CDR3 is TGTGCTAGTGGTTTAGGGGGACAGGCGCGGGGAAATGAAAAACTGTTTTTT. It yields the protein CASGLGGQARGNEKLFF. The full variable domain, in which reference TRBV12-5 and TRBJ1-4 provide the parts outside the CDR3, is DARVTQTPRHKVTEMGQEVTMRCQPILGHNTVFWYRQTMMQGLELLAYFRNRAPLDDSGMPKDRFSAEMPDATLATLKIQPSEPRDSAVYFCASGLGGQARGNEKLFFGSGTQLSVL.

This clonotype was detected many times. The genes are TRBV20-1 and TRBJ2-3; D not certain. The V end was cut by 5 bases, the J end by 6 bases, with 15 bases between. The V gene's germline CDR1 is DFQATT and CDR2 SNEGSKA (reference sequence). This CDR3 is built from 13 residues. CDR3 DNA: TGCAGTGCTGCCACTGTTTTGATGGATACGCAGTATTTT. Translation gives CSAATVLMDTQYF.

V usage is TRBV20-1 and J usage is TRBJ1-5; D gene ambiguous. Germline lookup yields CDR1 DFQATT and CDR2 SNEGSKA (reference sequence). Deletions cut 0 bases from V and 0 bases from J, with 12 bases between. This CDR3 comprises 16 residues. Written as DNA, the CDR3 is TGCAGTGCTAGAGATTGGTTGGAATATAGCAATCAGCCCCAGCATTTT. Its protein is CSARDWLEYSNQPQHF.

In regard to this clonotype: This clone may be a read error of a much larger clone one base away. This chain links TRBV5-1 with TRBJ1-2; 12 bases map to TRBD1. The CDR3 is 14 residues long. In germline, CDR1 is SGHRS, CDR2 YFSETQ. The CDR3 bases are TGTACCAGCAGCTTGGGACAGGGGGCGAGGGGCTACACCTTC. Residues: CTSSLGQGARGYTF.

In its sample, this clonotype was seen many times. This chain uses TRBV29-1 with TRBJ2-5; a weak D match, TRBD1 (6 bases). Germline V gene lookup returns CDR1 SQVTM and CDR2 ANQGSEA. V lost 4 bases to trimming and J lost 4 bases, with 13 bases between them. This CDR3 is built from 13 residues. The CDR3 protein is CSVAQGFGETQYF. DNA for the CDR3: TGCAGCGTTGCCCAGGGGTTCGGAGAGACCCAGTACTTC. The full variable domain, rest sourced from reference TRBV29-1 and TRBJ2-5, is SAVISQKPSRDICQRGTSLTIQCQVDSQVTMMFWYRQQPGQSLTLIATANQGSEATYESGFVIDKFPISRPNLTFSTLTVSNMSPEDSSIYLCSVAQGFGETQYFGPGTRLLVL.

The chain uses TRBV2 and TRBJ2-1, with 7 bases that match TRBD2. CDR3 size: 15 residues. Germline V gene sequence: CDR1 SNHLY, CDR2 FYNNEI. The V segment lost 8 bases and the J segment 0 bases; nucleotides outside the gene matches: 7. CDR3: CASGRGLSSYNEQFF. CDR3 nucleotides: TGTGCCAGCGGGAGGGGTTTGAGCTCCTACAATGAGCAGTTCTTC.

This clonotype was seen at least ten times. The chain has TRBV24-1 and TRBJ1-1, with D possibly being TRBD1 (6 bases). CDR1 is KGHDR and CDR2 is SFDVKD in the germline V gene. The CDR3 runs to 13 residues. V was shortened by 5 bases and J by 8 bases, with 14 bases between the two germline ends. The CDR3 nucleotides read TGTGCCACCAGTGCCGGCGGGGGGCTGGAAGCTTTCTTT. Translated: CATSAGGGLEAFF.

This clonotype was recorded many times. The J gene is TRBJ1-1, the V gene TRBV6-2 or TRBV6-3; possibly TRBD1 for D (5 bases). The V and J ends lost 7 bases and 7 bases respectively, with 19 bases between them. The CDR3 is made up of 14 amino acids. Germline loops: CDR1 MNHEY, CDR2 SVGEGT. Here the CDR3 reads CASILGGVTGEAFF. Written as DNA, the CDR3 is TGTGCCAGCATCCTCGGGGGGGTAACGGGTGAAGCTTTCTTT.

Ten or more counts support this clonotype. This rearrangement joins TRBV5-1 to TRBJ2-3; 10 bases align to TRBD2. CDR1 SGHRS and CDR2 YFSETQ come from the germline V gene. The CDR3 runs 16 residues. The J segment lost 2 bases and the V segment lost 4 bases, leaving 7 bases of the junction unmatched. The CDR3 loop reads CASSPGLASPTDTQYF. The CDR3 DNA reads TGCGCCAGCAGCCCGGGACTAGCGAGTCCCACAGATACGCAGTATTTT.

V is TRBV6-1 and J is TRBJ1-2; 8 nucleotides line up with TRBD1. The CDR3 contains 14 residues. Trimming cost V 8 bases and J 6 bases; bases outside gene matches: 11. CDR1 MNHNS and CDR2 SASEGT come from the germline V gene. The CDR3 sequence: CASSKGQVLNGYTF. In nucleotides, the CDR3 is TGTGCCAGCTCAAAGGGACAGGTTTTGAATGGCTACACCTTC.

This clonotype was seen ten or more times. The V call is TRBV27, the J call TRBJ1-1, with D perhaps matching TRBD1 (6 bases). The V end lost 5 bases, the J end lost 1 base, and 8 bases lay between the germline ends. This CDR3 is built from 13 residues. Germline V gene lookup returns CDR1 MNHEY and CDR2 SMNVEV (reference sequence). This chain's CDR3 is CASSRQENTEAFF. The CDR3 region has the DNA TGTGCCAGCAGTAGACAGGAGAACACTGAAGCTTTCTTT.

This clonotype has ten or more counts. This rearrangement joins TRBV27 to TRBJ1-1; possible D gene TRBD1, 6 bases. With 7 bases removed from V and 1 base from J, the gap between germline ends came to 16 bases. The CDR3 loop spans 15 amino acids. CDR1 and CDR2 (germline): MNHEY, SMNVEV (reference sequence). CDR3 region: CASNTLPGANTEAFF. In DNA form, the CDR3 reads TGTGCCAGCAACACCCTGCCGGGGGCGAACACTGAAGCTTTCTTT.

Remarks on this clonotype: It differs at one base from a far larger clone, so likely a read error. The chain carries TRBV6-2 or TRBV6-3 and TRBJ2-7; 8 nucleotides align to TRBD1. Germline CDR1 reads MNHEY; CDR2 reads SVGEGT. This CDR3 contains 15 residues. J was trimmed by 5 bases and V by 7 bases; bases with no gene match: 13. CDR3 sequence (DNA): TGTGCCAGCACGTCCGTCAGGACAGGGATACACGAGCAGTACTTC. Encoded protein: CASTSVRTGIHEQYF.

This clonotype came up many times. The J gene is TRBJ2-3, the V gene TRBV11-2, with 9 bases fitting TRBD2. The V gene end was trimmed by 1 base and the J gene end by 2 bases; junction bases not matched to a gene: 13. The CDR3 runs 19 residues. Germline loops: CDR1 SGHAT, CDR2 FQNNGV. The CDR3 DNA reads TGTGCCAGCAGCTTAGCCGGGACTAGCCCCACATCCAACACAGATACGCAGTATTTT. Amino acid sequence: CASSLAGTSPTSNTDTQYF. Based on the CDR3 plus reference TRBV11-2 and TRBJ2-3, the full variable domain is EAGVAQSPRYKIIEKRQSVAFWCNPISGHATLYWYQQILGQGPKLLIQFQNNGVVDDSQLPKDRFSAERLKGVDSTLKIQPAKLEDSAVYLCASSLAGTSPTSNTDTQYFGPGTRLTVL.